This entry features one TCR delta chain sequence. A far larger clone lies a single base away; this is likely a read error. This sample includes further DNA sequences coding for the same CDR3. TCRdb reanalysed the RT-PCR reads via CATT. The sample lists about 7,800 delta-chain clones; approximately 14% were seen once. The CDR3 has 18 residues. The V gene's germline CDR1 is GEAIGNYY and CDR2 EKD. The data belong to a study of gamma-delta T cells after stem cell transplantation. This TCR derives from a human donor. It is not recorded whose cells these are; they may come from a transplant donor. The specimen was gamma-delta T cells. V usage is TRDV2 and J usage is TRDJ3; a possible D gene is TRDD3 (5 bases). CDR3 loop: CACDTVLGSSWDTRQMFF. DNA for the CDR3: TGTGCCTGTGACACCGTTCTGGGAAGCTCCTGGGATACCCGACAGATGTTTTTC.